Below are 27 T cell receptor beta chains sequenced from a single sample in a study of neoadjuvant anti-PD-1 for oral cavity cancer (dated by TCRdb to the early 2020s). The time point label corresponds to: before neoadjuvant nivolumab. Receptor libraries were prepared by the immunoSEQ multiplex PCR assay. The source is immuneACCESS, and TCRdb retained only in-frame sequences with V and J called. Part of the clones is not carried over; for the studies checked, unresolved V genes explain less than half of this, and the remainder is unexplained. This sample is represented by about 81,000 clones; less than 85% of them were singletons. Together, the top ten hold 2.5% to 4% of the sample. The sequences come from PBMCs, collected before nivolumab (anti-PD-1) treatment. The origin of the receptors is a person aged 40 to 85 with oral cavity squamous cell carcinoma.

The V and J genes are TRBV7-9 and TRBJ2-7; 7 bases align to TRBD2. The V segment lost 11 bases and the J segment 4 bases; nucleotides outside the gene matches: 11. This CDR3 has 13 residues. The germline CDR1 and CDR2 sequences are SEHNR and FQNEAQ (reference sequence). The chain's CDR3 is CAEEASGNYEQYF. In nucleotides, the CDR3 is TGTGCCGAAGAGGCTAGCGGTAATTACGAGCAGTACTTC.

The V and J genes are TRBV27 and TRBJ2-3; 10 positions match TRBD2. In germline, CDR1 is MNHEY, CDR2 SMNVEV (reference sequence). The CDR3 length is 19 residues. J was trimmed by 2 bases and V by 3 bases; bases with no gene match: 14. The DNA of the CDR3 is TGTGCCAGCAGTTTTGGCAGCCTAGCGGGAGCGACTGTCACAGATACGCAGTATTTT. It codes for CASSFGSLAGATVTDTQYF.

This clone was picked up a small number of times. V is TRBV4-2 and J is TRBJ2-7; 11 bases match TRBD1. The length of the CDR3 is 16 residues. CDR1 is LGHNA, CDR2 YNFKEQ, per germline. V was clipped by 2 bases and J by 3 bases; unmatched bases: 6. The CDR3 bases are TGTGCCAGCAGCCAATCTGGGGGGACAGGGGGCTACGAGCAGTACTTC. Its translation: CASSQSGGTGGYEQYF.

The chain couples TRBV27 to TRBJ1-1, with 8 bases aligning to TRBD1. CDR1 is MNHEY and CDR2 is SMNVEV in the germline V gene (reference sequence). The CDR3 runs to 15 residues. J lost 3 bases, V lost 0 bases, and 3 bases had no gene match. This CDR3 reads CASSLSSGGYTEAFF. The CDR3 DNA is TGTGCCAGCAGTTTATCGTCAGGGGGCTACACTGAAGCTTTCTTT.

The chain combines TRBV5-1 with TRBJ2-5, with D tentatively TRBD2 (6 bases). The germline V gene has CDR1 SGHRS and CDR2 YFSETQ. The CDR3 covers 14 residues. V gave up 4 bases and J gave up 2 bases, with 12 bases separating them. CDR3 residues: CASSLSSAQETQYF. CDR3 DNA: TGCGCCAGCAGCCTATCTAGCGCACAAGAGACCCAGTACTTC.

There are a few counts of this clone. The V and J genes are TRBV12-5 and TRBJ2-2, with D unresolved. This CDR3 region has 12 residues. Per the germline V gene, CDR1 is LGHNT and CDR2 is FRNRAP. V was shortened by 6 bases and J by 0 bases, with 2 bases between the two germline ends. In DNA form, the CDR3 reads TGTGCTAGTGGATCGAACACCGGGGAGCTGTTTTTT. This sequence encodes CASGSNTGELFF.

The rearrangement links TRBV25-1 to TRBJ2-7, with D uncertain. The CDR3 extends over 12 amino acids. Trimming shortened V by 6 bases and J by 5 bases, and 11 bases separated the two germline ends. Germline V gene sequence: CDR1 MGHDK, CDR2 SYGVNS. The CDR3 spells CASSFGFNEQYF. The CDR3 region has the DNA TGTGCCAGCAGCTTTGGGTTCAACGAGCAGTACTTC.

The chain combines TRBV10-3 with TRBJ2-7; D gene uncertain. Germline V gene lookup returns CDR1 ENHRY and CDR2 SYGVKD. CDR3 length: 15 residues. V lost 0 bases and J lost 4, with 13 bases in between. In nucleotides, the CDR3 is TGTGCCATCAGTGAGTCGACGATCAGAGTTTACGAGCAGTACTTC. This translates into CAISESTIRVYEQYF.

The V gene is TRBV7-2, the J gene TRBJ2-7; 9 bases are a match to TRBD2. With V trimmed by 1 base and J by 7 bases, 8 bases remained unmatched. This CDR3 has 15 amino acids. CDR1 and CDR2 (germline): SGHTA, FQGNSA. CDR3 DNA sequence: TGTGCCAGCAGCTTAGGACTAGCGGCCAAGAGGGAGCAGTACTTC. Translating it yields CASSLGLAAKREQYF.

This rearrangement joins TRBV15 to TRBJ2-2; 8 nucleotides match TRBD2. This CDR3 has 16 residues. V was clipped by 0 bases and J by 5 bases; unmatched bases: 5. Germline V lookup: CDR1 LNHNV, CDR2 YYDKDF (reference sequence). CDR3 loop: CATSREIGRDTGELFF. The CDR3 coding sequence is TGTGCCACCAGCAGAGAAATCGGGAGGGATACCGGGGAGCTGTTTTTT.

V usage is TRBV6-6 and J usage is TRBJ2-7; 7 bases align to TRBD1. CDR1 is MNHNY and CDR2 is SVGAGI in the germline V gene (reference sequence). The ends lost 2 bases at V and 11 bases at J; junction bases unmatched: 6. This CDR3 contains 12 residues. The CDR3 nucleotides read TGTGCCAGCAGTTACGAGGGGGCTCGGGAGTACTTC. Amino acids: CASSYEGAREYF.

In this sample, this clone turned up once. The chain couples TRBV9 to TRBJ1-2; maybe TRBD1 (6 bases). The CDR3 is 15 amino acids. The germline gives CDR1 SGDLS, CDR2 YYNGEE. Trimming left V 4 bases short and J 4 bases short, with 17 bases between. The CDR3 DNA reads as TGTGCCAGCAGCTCTGCTCAGGGGCCTATCTATGGCTACACCTTC. Its protein product is CASSSAQGPIYGYTF.

The chain recombines TRBV7-2 with TRBJ1-1; D is unclear. CDR1 and CDR2 (germline): SGHTA, FQGNSA. V dropped 6 bases and J dropped 3 bases, with 8 bases sitting between them. The CDR3 covers 12 residues. The CDR3 is CASSYKYTEAFF. The DNA for the CDR3 is TGTGCCAGCAGTTACAAGTACACTGAAGCTTTCTTT.

This clone was seen once. The V call is TRBV5-6, the J call TRBJ1-5, with no clear D. The CDR3 extends over 14 amino acids. Looked up from germline, CDR1 is SGHDT and CDR2 is YYEEEE. V shed 1 base and J shed 0 bases, with 5 bases lying between them. CDR3 sequence: CASSLFGSNQPQHF. DNA of the CDR3: TGTGCCAGCAGCTTGTTCGGTAGCAATCAGCCCCAGCATTTT.

This sequence joins TRBV5-1 and TRBJ1-1, with D perhaps matching TRBD1 (6 bases). Germline CDR1 reads SGHRS; CDR2 reads YFSETQ. V was clipped by 1 base and J by 4 bases, with 17 bases between them. There are 16 residues in the CDR3. The CDR3 sequence is CASSLSGGPDGTEAFF. DNA of the CDR3: TGCGCCAGCAGCTTGAGCGGGGGGCCCGATGGCACTGAAGCTTTCTTT.

The chain has TRBV10-3 and TRBJ1-1; 7 nucleotides align to TRBD1. The V gene's germline CDR1 is ENHRY and CDR2 SYGVKD. This CDR3 is built from 13 residues. V trimming: 8 bases; J trimming: 4 bases; junction bases outside the gene matches: 7. Here the CDR3 reads CAIWDRRVTEAFF. The DNA of the CDR3 is TGTGCCATCTGGGACAGACGGGTCACTGAAGCTTTCTTT.

The V and J genes are TRBV29-1 and TRBJ1-1; D call uncertain. The CDR3 contains 12 residues. Trimming took 4 bases from V and 4 from J, leaving 10 bases between them. Germline CDR1 and CDR2: SQVTM and ANQGSEA. CDR3 residues: CSVGATATEAFF. CDR3 bases: TGCAGCGTTGGGGCAACCGCCACTGAAGCTTTCTTT.

This chain joins TRBV11-3 and TRBJ1-1; no firm D call. The CDR3 covers 12 residues. Germline V gene sequence: CDR1 SGHNT, CDR2 YENEEA. Deletions cut 0 bases from V and 6 bases from J, with 5 bases between. CDR3 loop: CASSLDGPEAFF. The CDR3 DNA sequence: TGTGCCAGCAGCTTAGATGGGCCTGAAGCTTTCTTT.

The sample holds one count of this clone. The V call is TRBV9, the J call TRBJ2-4, with 14 bases that match TRBD2. This CDR3 spans 19 amino acids. Losses at the gene ends were 0 bases for V and 0 bases for J; bases not matched to a gene: 5. Germline V gene lookup returns CDR1 SGDLS and CDR2 YYNGEE. This CDR3 reads CASSVEGLAGEGAKNIQYF. In DNA, the CDR3 is TGTGCCAGCAGCGTAGAGGGACTAGCGGGAGAAGGAGCCAAAAACATTCAGTACTTC.

The V and J genes are TRBV30 and TRBJ2-1; 13 bases align to TRBD2. The germline V gene encodes CDR1 GTSNPN and CDR2 SVGIG (reference sequence). After removal of 1 base from V and 10 bases from J, the junction contained 4 bases not matched to a gene. This CDR3 is built from 14 residues. CDR3: CAWSGTSGSQEQFF. The DNA of the CDR3 is TGTGCCTGGAGTGGGACTAGCGGGAGCCAAGAGCAGTTCTTC. Using reference TRBV30 and TRBJ2-1 for the parts outside the CDR3, the full variable domain is SQTIHQWPATLVQPVGSPLSLECTVEGTSNPNLYWYRQAAGRGLQLLFYSVGIGQISSEVPQNLSASRPQDRQFILSSKKLLLSDSGFYLCAWSGTSGSQEQFFGPGTRLTVL.

The gene calls are TRBV2 and TRBJ1-1; a possible D gene is TRBD1 (5 bases). Germline V gene data show CDR1 as SNHLY and CDR2 as FYNNEI. The CDR3 is made up of 15 amino acids. The germline V and J ends were trimmed by 7 bases and 1 base, with 16 bases remaining between them. The CDR3 DNA reads as TGTGCCAGCAACCTTCAGGGTTTACAGAACACTGAAGCTTTCTTT. Translating gives CASNLQGLQNTEAFF.

The chain links TRBV5-8 to TRBJ1-5, with 7 bases fitting TRBD1. Trimming removed 5 bases from V and 2 bases from J; junction bases left unmatched: 10. Germline lookup yields CDR1 SGHTS and CDR2 YDEGEE. The CDR3 length is 16 residues. The CDR3 DNA sequence: TGTGCCAGCAGTTCGACAGGGTATAAGGGCAATCAGCCCCAGCATTTT. Its translation is CASSSTGYKGNQPQHF.

CDR3 residues: CASSADRGYNEQFF. CDR3 bases: TGTGCCAGCAGCGCGGACAGGGGGTACAATGAGCAGTTCTTC. The V call is TRBV11-3, the J call TRBJ2-1; 10 positions match TRBD1. The CDR3 consists of 14 residues. J gave up 4 bases and V 5 bases, and 2 bases lay outside the gene matches. Germline CDR1 SGHNT, CDR2 YENEEA.

V gene TRBV2 combines with J gene TRBJ2-3, with 9 bases lining up with TRBD1. The CDR3 has 13 amino acids. The V and J ends lost 10 bases and 5 bases, in that order; junction bases with no gene match: 7. The germline CDR1 and CDR2 sequences are SNHLY and FYNNEI. Here the CDR3 DNA reads TGTGCCATCACAGGGGGCGACGGAGATACGCAGTATTTT. Its translation: CAITGGDGDTQYF.

The chain employs TRBV5-1 and TRBJ2-7; D is possibly TRBD1 (6 bases). V gave up 2 bases and J gave up 1 base, with 13 bases separating them. The CDR3 runs to 15 residues. CDR1 SGHRS and CDR2 YFSETQ come from the germline V gene. In nucleotides, the CDR3 is TGCGCCAGCAGCTTTTGGACAGAACCTTCCTACGAGCAGTACTTC. Translated: CASSFWTEPSYEQYF.

This clone was seen a handful of times. The chain couples TRBV2 to TRBJ2-3; D is perhaps TRBD2 (6 bases). The ends were cut back, 6 bases at V and 5 bases at J, with 12 bases in the middle. This CDR3 is built from 13 residues. In germline, CDR1 is SNHLY, CDR2 FYNNEI. CDR3 sequence (DNA): TGTGCCAGCAGAGACGATAGCGGAGATACGCAGTATTTT. Translated: CASRDDSGDTQYF. Complete variable domain (other parts from reference TRBV2 and TRBJ2-3): EPEVTQTPSHQVTQMGQEVILRCVPISNHLYFYWYRQILGQKVEFLVSFYNNEISEKSEIFDDQFSVERPDGSNFTLKIRSTKLEDSAMYFCASRDDSGDTQYFGPGTRLTVL.

J is TRBJ2-3 and V is TRBV29-1; a weak D match, TRBD2 (6 bases). The V gene's germline CDR1 is SQVTM and CDR2 ANQGSEA. The CDR3 runs to 15 residues. Deletions cut 2 bases from V and 2 bases from J, with 14 bases between. The CDR3 here is CSVERQGLVTDTQYF. As DNA, the CDR3 is TGCAGCGTTGAAAGGCAGGGACTTGTCACAGATACGCAGTATTTT.